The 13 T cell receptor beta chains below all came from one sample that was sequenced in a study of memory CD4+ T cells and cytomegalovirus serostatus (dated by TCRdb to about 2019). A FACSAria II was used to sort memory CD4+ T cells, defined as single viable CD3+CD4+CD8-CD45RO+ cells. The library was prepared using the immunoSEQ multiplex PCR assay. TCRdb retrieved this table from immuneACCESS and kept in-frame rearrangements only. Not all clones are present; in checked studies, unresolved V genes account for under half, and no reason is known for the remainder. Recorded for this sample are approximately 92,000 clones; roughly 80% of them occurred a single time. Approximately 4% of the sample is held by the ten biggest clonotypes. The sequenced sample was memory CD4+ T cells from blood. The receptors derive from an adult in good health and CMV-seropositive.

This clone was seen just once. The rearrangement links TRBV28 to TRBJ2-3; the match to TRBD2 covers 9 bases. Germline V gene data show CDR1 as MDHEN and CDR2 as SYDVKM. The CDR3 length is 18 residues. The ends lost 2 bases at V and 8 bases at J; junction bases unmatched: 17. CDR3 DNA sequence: TGTGCCAGCAGTTTAGAGGGATCCAGTAGCGGGAGTCCCGGTACGCAGTATTTT. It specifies CASSLEGSSSGSPGTQYF.

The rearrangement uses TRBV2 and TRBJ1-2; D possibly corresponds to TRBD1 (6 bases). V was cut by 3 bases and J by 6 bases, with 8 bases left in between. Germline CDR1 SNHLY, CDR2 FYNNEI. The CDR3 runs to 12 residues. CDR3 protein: CASSDRTDGYTF. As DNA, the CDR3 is TGTGCCAGCAGTGATAGGACAGATGGCTACACCTTC.

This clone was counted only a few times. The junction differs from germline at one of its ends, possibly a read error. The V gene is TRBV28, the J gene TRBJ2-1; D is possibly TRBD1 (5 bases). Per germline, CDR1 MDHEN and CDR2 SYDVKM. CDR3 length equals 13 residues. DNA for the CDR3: TGTGCCAGCAGTTTGGCAGGGTACAACGAGCAGTTCTTC. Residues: CASSLAGYNEQFF.

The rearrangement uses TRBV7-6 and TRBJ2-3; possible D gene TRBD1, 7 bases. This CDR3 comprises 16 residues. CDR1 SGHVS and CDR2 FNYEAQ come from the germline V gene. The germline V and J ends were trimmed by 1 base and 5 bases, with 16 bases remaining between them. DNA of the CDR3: TGTGCCAGCAGCTTAGAGTCAGGGGGAGGCAGAGATACGCAGTATTTT. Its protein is CASSLESGGGRDTQYF.

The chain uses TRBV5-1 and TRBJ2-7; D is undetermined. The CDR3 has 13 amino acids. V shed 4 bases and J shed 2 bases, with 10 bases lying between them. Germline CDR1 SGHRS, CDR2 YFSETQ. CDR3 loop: CASSPDGTYEQYF. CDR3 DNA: TGCGCCAGCAGCCCCGACGGAACCTACGAGCAGTACTTC.

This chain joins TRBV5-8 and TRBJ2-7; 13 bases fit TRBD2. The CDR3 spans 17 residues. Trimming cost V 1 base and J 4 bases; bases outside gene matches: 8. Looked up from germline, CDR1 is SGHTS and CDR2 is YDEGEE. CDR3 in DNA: TGTGCCAGCAGCTTGAGGCCGACTAGCGGGAGGAGGTACGAGCAGTACTTC. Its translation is CASSLRPTSGRRYEQYF.

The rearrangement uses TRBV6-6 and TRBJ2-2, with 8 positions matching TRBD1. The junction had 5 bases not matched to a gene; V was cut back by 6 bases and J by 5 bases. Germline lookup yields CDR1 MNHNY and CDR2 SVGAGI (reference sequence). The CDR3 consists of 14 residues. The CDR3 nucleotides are TGTGCCAGCAGGGACAGGGTTGGGACCGGGGAGCTGTTTTTT. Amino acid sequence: CASRDRVGTGELFF.

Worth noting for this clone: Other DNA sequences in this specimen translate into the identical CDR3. Here the CDR3 DNA reads TGTGCCAGCTCACCGGCCAGCACAGATACGCAGTATTTT. Translating gives CASSPASTDTQYF. This rearrangement joins TRBV18 to TRBJ2-3; D not resolved. The germline CDR1 and CDR2 sequences are KGHSH and LQKENI. This CDR3 contains 13 residues. Trimming stripped 3 bases from V and 0 bases from J, with 4 bases between.

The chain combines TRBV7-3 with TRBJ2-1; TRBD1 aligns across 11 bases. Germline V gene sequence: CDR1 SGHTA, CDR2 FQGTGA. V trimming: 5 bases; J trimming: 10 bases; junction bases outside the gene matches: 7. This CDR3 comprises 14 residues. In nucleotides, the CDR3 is TGTGCCAGCAGCCCGAGGACAGGGGGCCGCGAGCAGTTCTTC. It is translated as CASSPRTGGREQFF.

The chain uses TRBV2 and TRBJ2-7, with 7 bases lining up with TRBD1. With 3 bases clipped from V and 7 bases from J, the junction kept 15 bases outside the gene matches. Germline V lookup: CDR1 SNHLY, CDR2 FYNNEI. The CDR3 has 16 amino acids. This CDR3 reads CASSEIRAGGIGEQYF. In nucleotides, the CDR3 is TGTGCCAGCAGTGAGATCAGGGCAGGGGGTATCGGGGAGCAGTACTTC.

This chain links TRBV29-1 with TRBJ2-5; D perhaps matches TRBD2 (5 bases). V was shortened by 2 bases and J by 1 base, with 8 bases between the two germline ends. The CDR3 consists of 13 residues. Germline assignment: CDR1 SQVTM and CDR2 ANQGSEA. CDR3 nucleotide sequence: TGCAGCGTTGAAAGGACTCCCCAAGAGACCCAGTACTTC. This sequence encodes CSVERTPQETQYF.

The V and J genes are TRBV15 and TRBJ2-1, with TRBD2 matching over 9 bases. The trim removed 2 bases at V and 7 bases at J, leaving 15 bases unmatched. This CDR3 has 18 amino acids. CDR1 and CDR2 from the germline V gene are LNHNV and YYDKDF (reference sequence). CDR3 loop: CATSRFGSGRRSGNEQFF. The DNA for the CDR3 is TGTGCCACCAGCAGATTTGGTAGCGGGAGACGGTCGGGAAATGAGCAGTTCTTC.

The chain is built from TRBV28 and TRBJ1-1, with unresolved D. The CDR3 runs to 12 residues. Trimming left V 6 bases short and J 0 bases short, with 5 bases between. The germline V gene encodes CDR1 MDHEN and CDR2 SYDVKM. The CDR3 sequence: CASRYMNTEAFF. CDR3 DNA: TGTGCCAGCAGGTACATGAACACTGAAGCTTTCTTT.